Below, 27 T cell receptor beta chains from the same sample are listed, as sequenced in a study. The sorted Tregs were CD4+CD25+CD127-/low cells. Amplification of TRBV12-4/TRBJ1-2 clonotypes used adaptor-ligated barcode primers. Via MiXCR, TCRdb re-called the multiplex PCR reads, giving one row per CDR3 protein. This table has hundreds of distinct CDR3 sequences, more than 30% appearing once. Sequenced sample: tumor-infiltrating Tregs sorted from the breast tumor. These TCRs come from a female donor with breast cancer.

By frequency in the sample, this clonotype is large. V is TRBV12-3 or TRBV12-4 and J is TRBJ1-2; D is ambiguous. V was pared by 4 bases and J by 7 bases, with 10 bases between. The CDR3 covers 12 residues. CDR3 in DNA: TGTGCCAGCAGTTCCCTCGGCGGTGGCTACACCTTC. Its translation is CASSSLGGGYTF.

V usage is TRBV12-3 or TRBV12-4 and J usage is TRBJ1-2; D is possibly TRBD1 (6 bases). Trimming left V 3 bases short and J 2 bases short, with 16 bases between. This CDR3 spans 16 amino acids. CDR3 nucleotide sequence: TGTGCCAGCAGTTTTGACATACAGGGTTCCAACTATGGCTACACCTTC. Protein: CASSFDIQGSNYGYTF.

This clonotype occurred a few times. CDR3 region: CASSPGSVLGYTF. The CDR3 region has the DNA TGTGCCAGCAGCCCAGGTTCCGTCTTAGGCTACACCTTC. This sequence joins TRBV12-3 or TRBV12-4 and TRBJ1-2; D is undetermined. This CDR3 region has 13 residues. The ends were cut back, 6 bases at V and 8 bases at J, with 16 bases in the middle.

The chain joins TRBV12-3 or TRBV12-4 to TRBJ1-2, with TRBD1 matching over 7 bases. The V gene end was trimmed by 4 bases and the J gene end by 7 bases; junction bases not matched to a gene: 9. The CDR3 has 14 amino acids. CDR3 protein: CASSSPTGSGGYTF. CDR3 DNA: TGTGCCAGCAGTTCCCCGACAGGGTCGGGTGGCTACACCTTC.

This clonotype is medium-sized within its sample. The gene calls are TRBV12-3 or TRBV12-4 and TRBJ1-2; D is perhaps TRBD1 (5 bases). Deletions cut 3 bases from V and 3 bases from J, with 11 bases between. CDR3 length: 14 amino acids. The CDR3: CASSFGRAHYGYTF. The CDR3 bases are TGTGCCAGCAGTTTCGGCAGGGCTCACTATGGCTACACCTTC.

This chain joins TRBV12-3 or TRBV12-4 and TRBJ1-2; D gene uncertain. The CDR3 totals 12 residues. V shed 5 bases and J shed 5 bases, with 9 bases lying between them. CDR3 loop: CASSRTDYGYTF. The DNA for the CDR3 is TGTGCCAGCAGTAGGACCGATTATGGCTACACCTTC.

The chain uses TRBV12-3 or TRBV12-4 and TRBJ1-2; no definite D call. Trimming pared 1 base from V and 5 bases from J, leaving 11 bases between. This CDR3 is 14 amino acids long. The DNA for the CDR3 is TGTGCCAGCAGTTTAGTCGGGCAAGCATATGGCTACACCTTC. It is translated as CASSLVGQAYGYTF.

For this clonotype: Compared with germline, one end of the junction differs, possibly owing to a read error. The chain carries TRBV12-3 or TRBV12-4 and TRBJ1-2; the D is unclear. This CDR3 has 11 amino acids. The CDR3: CVSSGAYGYTF. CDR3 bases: TGTGTCAGCAGTGGCGCCTATGGCTACACCTTC.

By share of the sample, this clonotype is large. The CDR3 DNA sequence: TGTGCCAGCAGTTTATCTCAGGGATCTAACTATGGCTACACCTTC. Translating it yields CASSLSQGSNYGYTF. V is TRBV12-3 or TRBV12-4 and J is TRBJ1-2, with D possibly TRBD1 on 5 matching bases. CDR3 length equals 15 residues. Trimming took 2 bases from V and 0 from J, leaving 10 bases between them.

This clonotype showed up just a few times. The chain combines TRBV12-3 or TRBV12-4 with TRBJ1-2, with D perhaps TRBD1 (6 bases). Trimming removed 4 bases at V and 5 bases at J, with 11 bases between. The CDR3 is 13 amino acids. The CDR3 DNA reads TGTGCCAGCAGTTCCGGCAGGGGTTATGGCTACACCTTC. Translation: CASSSGRGYGYTF.

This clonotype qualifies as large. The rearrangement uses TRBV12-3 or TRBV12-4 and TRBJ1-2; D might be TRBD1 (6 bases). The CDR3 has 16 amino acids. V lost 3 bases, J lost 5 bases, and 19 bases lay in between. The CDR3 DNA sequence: TGTGCCAGCAGTTTGCTCTCCTGGACAGCATCTTATGGCTACACCTTC. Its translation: CASSLLSWTASYGYTF.

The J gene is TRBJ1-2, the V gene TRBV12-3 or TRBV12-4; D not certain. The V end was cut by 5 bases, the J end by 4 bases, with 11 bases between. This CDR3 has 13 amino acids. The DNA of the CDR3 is TGTGCCAGCAGTCCGGCAGCGGTCTATGGCTACACCTTC. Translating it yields CASSPAAVYGYTF.

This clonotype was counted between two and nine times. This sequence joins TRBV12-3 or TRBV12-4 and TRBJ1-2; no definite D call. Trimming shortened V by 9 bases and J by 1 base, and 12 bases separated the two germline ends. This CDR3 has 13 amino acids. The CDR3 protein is CASKDRYNYGYTF. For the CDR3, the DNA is TGTGCCAGTAAGGACCGTTATAACTATGGCTACACCTTC.

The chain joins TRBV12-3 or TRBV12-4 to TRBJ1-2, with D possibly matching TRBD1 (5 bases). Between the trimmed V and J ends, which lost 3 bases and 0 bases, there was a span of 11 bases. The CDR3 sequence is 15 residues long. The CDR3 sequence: CASSFHRSANYGYTF. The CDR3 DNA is TGTGCCAGCAGTTTTCACAGGAGTGCTAACTATGGCTACACCTTC.

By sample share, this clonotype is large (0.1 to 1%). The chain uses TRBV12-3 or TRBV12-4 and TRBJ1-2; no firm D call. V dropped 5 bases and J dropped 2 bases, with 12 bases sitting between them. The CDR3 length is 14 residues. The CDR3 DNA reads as TGTGCCAGCAGTCAAGGCGCAGCAAACTATGGCTACACCTTC. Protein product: CASSQGAANYGYTF.

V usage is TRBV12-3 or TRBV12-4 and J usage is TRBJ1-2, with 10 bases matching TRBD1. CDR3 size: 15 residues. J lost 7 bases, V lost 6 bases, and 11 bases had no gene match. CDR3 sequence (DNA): TGTGCCAGCAGGTTGGCCGGGACAGGGGTATCTGGCTACACCTTC. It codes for CASRLAGTGVSGYTF.

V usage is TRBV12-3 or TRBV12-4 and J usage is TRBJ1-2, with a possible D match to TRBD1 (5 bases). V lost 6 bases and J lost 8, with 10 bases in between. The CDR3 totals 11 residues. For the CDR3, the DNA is TGTGCCAGCAGCGCAGGGTACGGCTACACCTTC. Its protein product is CASSAGYGYTF.

CDR3 DNA sequence: TGTGCCACCCTTGGGCAGGTTACCAGGACTCTTAACTATGGCTACACCTTC. This gives the protein CATLGQVTRTLNYGYTF. The chain has TRBV12-3 or TRBV12-4 and TRBJ1-2; no reliable D call. The CDR3 consists of 17 residues. V lost 10 bases and J lost 1, with 25 bases in between.

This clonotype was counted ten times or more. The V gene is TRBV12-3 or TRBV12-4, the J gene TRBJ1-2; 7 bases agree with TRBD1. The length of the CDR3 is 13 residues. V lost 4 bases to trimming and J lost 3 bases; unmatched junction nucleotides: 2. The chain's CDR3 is CASSYGQDYGYTF. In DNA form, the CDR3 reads TGTGCCAGCAGTTACGGACAGGACTATGGCTACACCTTC.

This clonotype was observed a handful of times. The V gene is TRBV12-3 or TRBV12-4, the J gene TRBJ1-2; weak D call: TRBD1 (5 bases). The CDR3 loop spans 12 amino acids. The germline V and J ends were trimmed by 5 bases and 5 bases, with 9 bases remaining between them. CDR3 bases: TGTGCCAGCAGTCTAGACAGATATGGCTACACCTTC. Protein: CASSLDRYGYTF.

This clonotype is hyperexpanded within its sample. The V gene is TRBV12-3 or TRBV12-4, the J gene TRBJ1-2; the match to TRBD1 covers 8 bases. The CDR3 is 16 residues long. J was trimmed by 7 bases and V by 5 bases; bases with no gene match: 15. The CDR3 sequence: CASSNRRTGSIGGYTF. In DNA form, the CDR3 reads TGTGCCAGCAGTAATCGTCGGACAGGGAGTATCGGTGGCTACACCTTC.

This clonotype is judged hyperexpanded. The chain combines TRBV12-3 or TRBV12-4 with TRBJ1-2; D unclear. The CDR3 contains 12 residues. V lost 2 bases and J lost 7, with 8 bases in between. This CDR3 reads CASSLYGSGYTF. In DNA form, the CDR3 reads TGTGCCAGCAGTTTATATGGGTCTGGCTACACCTTC.

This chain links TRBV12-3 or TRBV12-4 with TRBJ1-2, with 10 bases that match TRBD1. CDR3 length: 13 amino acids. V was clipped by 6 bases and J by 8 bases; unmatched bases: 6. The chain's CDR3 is CASSPGQGYGYTF. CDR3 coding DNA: TGTGCCAGCAGCCCGGGACAGGGGTACGGCTACACCTTC.

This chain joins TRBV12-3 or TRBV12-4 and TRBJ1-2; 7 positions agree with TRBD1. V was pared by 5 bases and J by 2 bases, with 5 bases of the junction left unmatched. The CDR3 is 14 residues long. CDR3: CASSRHRGNYGYTF. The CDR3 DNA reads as TGTGCCAGCAGTCGGCACAGGGGAAACTATGGCTACACCTTC.

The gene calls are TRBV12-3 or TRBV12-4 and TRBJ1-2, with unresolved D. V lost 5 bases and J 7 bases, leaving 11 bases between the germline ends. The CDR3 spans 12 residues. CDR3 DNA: TGTGCCAGCAGTCTCGCAGGTTCTGGCTACACCTTC. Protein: CASSLAGSGYTF.

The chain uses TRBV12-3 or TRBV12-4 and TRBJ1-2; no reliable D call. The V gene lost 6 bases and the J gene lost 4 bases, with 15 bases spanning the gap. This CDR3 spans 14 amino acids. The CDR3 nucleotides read TGTGCCAGCAGCGGACGGGCGGGAGGCTATGGCTACACCTTC. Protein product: CASSGRAGGYGYTF.

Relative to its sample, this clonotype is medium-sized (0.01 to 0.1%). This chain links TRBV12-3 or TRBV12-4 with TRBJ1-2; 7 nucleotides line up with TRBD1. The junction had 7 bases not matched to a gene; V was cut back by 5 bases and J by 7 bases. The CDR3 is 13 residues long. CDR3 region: CASSIRTGGGYTF. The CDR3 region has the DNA TGTGCCAGCAGTATCAGGACAGGAGGTGGCTACACCTTC.